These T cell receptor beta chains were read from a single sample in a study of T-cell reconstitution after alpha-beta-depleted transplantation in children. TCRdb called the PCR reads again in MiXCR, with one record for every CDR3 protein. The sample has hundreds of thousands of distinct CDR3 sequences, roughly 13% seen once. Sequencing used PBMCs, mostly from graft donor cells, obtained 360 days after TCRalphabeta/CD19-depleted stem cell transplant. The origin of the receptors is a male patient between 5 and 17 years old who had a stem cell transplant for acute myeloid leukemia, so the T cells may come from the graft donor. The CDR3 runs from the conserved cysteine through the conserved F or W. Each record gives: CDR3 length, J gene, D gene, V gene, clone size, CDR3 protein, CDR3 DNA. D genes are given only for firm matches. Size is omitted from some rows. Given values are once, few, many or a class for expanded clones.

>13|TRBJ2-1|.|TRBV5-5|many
CASSWYSTNEQFF
TGTGCCAGCAGCTGGTATTCAACGAATGAGCAGTTCTTC
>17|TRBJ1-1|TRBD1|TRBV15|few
CATSRSGQGAVNTEAFF
TGTGCCACCAGCAGATCCGGGCAGGGGGCGGTGAACACTGAAGCTTTCTTT
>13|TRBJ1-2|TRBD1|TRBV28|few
CASSTGGGWGYTF
TGTGCCAGCAGTACAGGGGGAGGTTGGGGCTACACCTTC
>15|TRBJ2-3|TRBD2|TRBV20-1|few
CSASGLEVGTDTQYF
TGCAGTGCTAGTGGACTAGAGGTCGGCACAGATACGCAGTATTTT
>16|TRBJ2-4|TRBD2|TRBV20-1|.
CSATHPSGKAKNIQYF
TGCAGTGCTACCCATCCTAGCGGGAAAGCCAAAAACATTCAGTACTTC
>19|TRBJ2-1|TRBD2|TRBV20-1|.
CSAPGLAGSRARGSNEQFF
TGCAGTGCTCCTGGACTAGCGGGATCAAGGGCTAGGGGCTCCAATGAGCAGTTCTTC
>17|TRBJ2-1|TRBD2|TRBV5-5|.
CASSLPGLAGGPDEQFF
TGTGCCAGCAGCTTGCCGGGACTAGCGGGAGGGCCGGATGAGCAGTTCTTC
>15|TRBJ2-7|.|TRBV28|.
CASTIGGTYSYEQYF
TGTGCCAGCACGATAGGCGGGACCTACTCCTACGAGCAGTACTTC
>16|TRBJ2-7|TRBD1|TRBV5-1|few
CASSPRTGATLYEQYF
TGCGCCAGCAGCCCCAGGACAGGGGCCACCCTCTACGAGCAGTACTTC
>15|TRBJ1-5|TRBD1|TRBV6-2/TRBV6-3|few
CATLRRTGGIQPQHF
TGTGCCACCTTACGTCGGACAGGGGGCATTCAGCCCCAGCATTTT